One and the same sample provided the 31 T cell receptor beta chains below, sequenced in a study of cytomegalovirus exposure and HLA in healthy donors. PCR employed 60 Vbeta and 13 Jbeta primers. Measured with immunoSEQ multiplex PCR; TCRdb has only the in-frame clones, and not every one. The data contain 180,000 or so clones, around 80% of them singletons. The sequenced sample consisted of PBMCs. These receptors were obtained from a man aged 18 to 29 in good health and CMV-seronegative.

The V call is TRBV11-2, the J call TRBJ2-5; D possibly corresponds to TRBD2 (7 bases). Between the trimmed V and J ends, which lost 10 bases and 5 bases, there was a span of 14 bases. The V gene's germline CDR1 is SGHAT and CDR2 FQNNGV. CDR3 length: 12 residues. The CDR3 region is CATRGRGETQYF. DNA for the CDR3: TGTGCCACGAGAGGGAGGGGGGAGACCCAGTACTTC.

This clone was observed a handful of times. This chain uses TRBV4-2 with TRBJ2-1; 14 bases fit TRBD2. The CDR3 has 19 residues. V was clipped by 3 bases and J by 9 bases; unmatched bases: 16. CDR1 is LGHNA and CDR2 is YNFKEQ in the germline V gene. This CDR3 reads CASSQITPGLAGEEGEQFF. The DNA for the CDR3 is TGTGCCAGCAGCCAGATAACTCCGGGACTAGCGGGAGAGGAGGGTGAGCAGTTCTTC.

The chain carries TRBV28 and TRBJ2-7; D perhaps matches TRBD1 (6 bases). Germline V gene data show CDR1 as MDHEN and CDR2 as SYDVKM. V gave up 3 bases and J gave up 4 bases, with 16 bases separating them. The CDR3 contains 15 residues. The CDR3 loop is CASSFSSSRGYEQYF. In DNA, the CDR3 is TGTGCCAGCAGTTTCTCTTCGTCGAGGGGGTACGAGCAGTACTTC.

The chain carries TRBV7-9 and TRBJ1-2; 8 bases are shared with TRBD1. After removal of 5 bases from V and 4 bases from J, the junction contained 3 bases not matched to a gene. From germline, CDR1 is SEHNR and CDR2 FQNEAQ (reference sequence). The length of the CDR3 is 13 residues. The CDR3 sequence is CASSPDRGYGYTF. The CDR3 DNA reads TGTGCCAGCAGCCCCGACAGGGGCTATGGCTACACCTTC.

This clone occurred a few times. V usage is TRBV9 and J usage is TRBJ1-6, with D uncertain. V was shortened by 3 bases and J by 8 bases, with 15 bases between the two germline ends. Per the germline V gene, CDR1 is SGDLS and CDR2 is YYNGEE. The CDR3 extends over 15 amino acids. In nucleotides, the CDR3 is TGTGCCAGCAGCGCGAGACCGATGGGCGATTCACCCCTCCACTTT. Encoded protein: CASSARPMGDSPLHF. The complete variable domain, with remaining parts taken from reference TRBV9 and TRBJ1-6, reads DSGVTQTPKHLITATGQRVTLRCSPRSGDLSVYWYQQSLDQGLQFLIQYYNGEERAKGNILERFSAQQFPDLHSELNLSSLELGDSALYFCASSARPMGDSPLHFGNGTRLTVT.

The chain employs TRBV28 and TRBJ1-5; TRBD1 might be the D (5 bases). This CDR3 is built from 15 residues. Germline V gives CDR1 MDHEN, CDR2 SYDVKM. V lost 3 bases and J lost 2, with 11 bases in between. CDR3 protein: CASSFSGVGNQPQHF. Written as DNA, the CDR3 is TGTGCCAGCAGTTTCTCGGGGGTGGGCAATCAGCCCCAGCATTTT. Full variable domain (outside the CDR3, taken from reference TRBV28 and TRBJ1-5): DVKVTQSSRYLVKRTGEKVFLECVQDMDHENMFWYRQDPGLGLRLIYFSYDVKMKEKGDIPEGYSVSREKKERFSLILESASTNQTSMYLCASSFSGVGNQPQHFGDGTRLSIL.

The chain has TRBV28 and TRBJ2-1; 11 bases map to TRBD2. J was trimmed by 6 bases and V by 5 bases; bases with no gene match: 9. Per germline, CDR1 MDHEN and CDR2 SYDVKM. CDR3 length: 16 amino acids. The CDR3 DNA follows: TGTGCCAGCAGTCCCTTAGCGGGAGGGCCCTTCAATGAGCAGTTCTTC. This encodes CASSPLAGGPFNEQFF.

This chain uses TRBV5-1 with TRBJ2-2; 9 positions match TRBD2. Trimming cost V 7 bases and J 5 bases; bases outside gene matches: 6. CDR1 is SGHRS and CDR2 is YFSETQ in the germline V gene. The CDR3 runs 14 residues. The CDR3 region is CASEPLAGTGELFF. The CDR3 DNA sequence: TGCGCCAGCGAACCTCTAGCGGGAACCGGGGAGCTGTTTTTT.

The chain joins TRBV2 to TRBJ2-1; D could derive from TRBD1 or TRBD2 (6 bases each). The ends were cut back, 10 bases at V and 5 bases at J, with 15 bases in the middle. This CDR3 contains 13 residues. Germline CDR1 and CDR2: SNHLY and FYNNEI. CDR3 nucleotide sequence: TGTGCCAACAGGGAACTAGCCAACAATGAGCAGTTCTTC. Its protein product is CANRELANNEQFF.

This clone has only one observation. The chain links TRBV7-3 to TRBJ2-1, with 8 bases fitting TRBD2. The junction had 10 bases not matched to a gene; V was cut back by 7 bases and J by 5 bases. Per the germline V gene, CDR1 is SGHTA and CDR2 is FQGTGA. The CDR3 sequence is 15 residues long. The CDR3 loop reads CASTFEGGGHNEQFF. The CDR3 nucleotides are TGTGCCAGCACCTTCGAGGGCGGGGGGCACAATGAGCAGTTCTTC.

The table lists this clone with a few counts. The chain joins TRBV4-2 to TRBJ2-1, with D possibly TRBD2 on 7 matching bases. The germline V gene has CDR1 LGHNA and CDR2 YNFKEQ. This CDR3 is 16 amino acids long. V was pared by 4 bases and J by 8 bases, with 21 bases between. CDR3 bases: TGTGCCAGCAGCCCAGAGTGGGGGGGCAGGGTTGATGAGCAGTTCTTC. Protein product: CASSPEWGGRVDEQFF.

The V and J genes are TRBV9 and TRBJ1-1, with 7 bases matching TRBD1. Germline V gives CDR1 SGDLS, CDR2 YYNGEE. The CDR3 length is 14 residues. Trimming took 3 bases from V and 1 from J; bases not matched to a gene: 3. The CDR3 region has the DNA TGTGCCAGCAGCGCCCGGGACAGGAACACTGAAGCTTTCTTT. Its protein is CASSARDRNTEAFF.

The chain is built from TRBV21-1 and TRBJ2-7; TRBD2 was called by the table and not checked on the DNA. TRBV21-1 is a documented pseudogene. The CDR3 runs 15 residues. The CDR3 sequence: CASSSSGGETYEQYF. The DNA of the CDR3 is TGTGCCAGCAGTTCTAGCGGGGGGGAGACCTACGAGCAGTACTTC.

The chain couples TRBV7-2 to TRBJ2-5, with D possibly matching TRBD2 (7 bases). The CDR3 loop spans 15 amino acids. V shed 0 bases and J shed 0 bases, with 8 bases lying between them. Germline lookup yields CDR1 SGHTA and CDR2 FQGNSA. CDR3 in DNA: TGTGCCAGCAGCTTAGCCGGGGGGCACCAAGAGACCCAGTACTTC. Amino acid sequence: CASSLAGGHQETQYF.

Notes on this clone: This same CDR3 is encoded by further DNA sequences in the sample. V gene TRBV5-6 combines with J gene TRBJ2-7; D perhaps matches TRBD2 (6 bases). The CDR3 covers 15 residues. Deletions cut 4 bases from V and 2 bases from J, with 16 bases between. Germline V gene lookup returns CDR1 SGHDT and CDR2 YYEEEE. The CDR3 here is CASSPLAGTPYEQYF. CDR3 sequence (DNA): TGTGCCAGCAGCCCTCTCGCGGGGACTCCCTACGAGCAGTACTTC.

V usage is TRBV9 and J usage is TRBJ2-2, with D possibly being TRBD1 (5 bases). Trimming took 0 bases from V and 7 from J, leaving 10 bases between them. CDR1 is SGDLS, CDR2 YYNGEE, per germline. There are 14 residues in the CDR3. The CDR3 protein is CASSVAGRGGELFF. Here the CDR3 DNA reads TGTGCCAGCAGCGTAGCAGGAAGGGGCGGGGAGCTGTTTTTT.

The rearrangement joins TRBV28 to TRBJ2-1; 13 positions agree with TRBD2. This CDR3 has 15 amino acids. Looked up from germline, CDR1 is MDHEN and CDR2 is SYDVKM. The V and J ends lost 5 bases and 7 bases, in that order; junction bases with no gene match: 5. CDR3 residues: CASSRTSGRVNEQFF. CDR3 DNA sequence: TGTGCCAGCAGTCGCACTAGCGGGAGGGTTAATGAGCAGTTCTTC.

This clone occurred a few times. The V call is TRBV11-2, the J call TRBJ2-7; 7 bases are a match to TRBD1. The CDR3 is 12 amino acids. V was pared by 3 bases and J by 12 bases, with 8 bases of the junction left unmatched. Germline V gives CDR1 SGHAT, CDR2 FQNNGV. CDR3: CASSFGTGQTYF. CDR3 nucleotide sequence: TGTGCCAGCAGCTTTGGGACGGGACAGACGTACTTC.

This clone has only one observation. The chain joins TRBV7-2 to TRBJ2-3; D not certain. Germline V lookup: CDR1 SGHTA, CDR2 FQGNSA. The CDR3 length is 12 residues. V was trimmed by 7 bases and J by 3 bases, leaving 8 bases between them. CDR3 residues: CASTERTDTQYF. Here the CDR3 DNA reads TGTGCCAGCACGGAGAGGACAGATACGCAGTATTTT.

This clone was seen once. The chain has TRBV5-1 and TRBJ2-1, with D maybe TRBD1 (5 bases). Germline V CDR1 and CDR2: SGHRS, YFSETQ. Trimming left V 0 bases short and J 6 bases short, with 13 bases between. The CDR3 loop spans 15 amino acids. CDR3: CASSLVARVSNEQFF. CDR3 bases: TGCGCCAGCAGCTTGGTAGCCAGGGTAAGCAATGAGCAGTTCTTC.

V is TRBV2 and J is TRBJ2-7; a possible D gene is TRBD1 (6 bases). This CDR3 is 15 amino acids long. The V gene lost 5 bases and the J gene lost 3 bases, with 17 bases spanning the gap. Germline loops: CDR1 SNHLY, CDR2 FYNNEI. Here the CDR3 reads CASSWYRAGVYEQYF. The CDR3 bases are TGTGCCAGCAGTTGGTATAGGGCAGGGGTCTACGAGCAGTACTTC.

This chain links TRBV7-9 with TRBJ1-1; D call uncertain. The CDR3 extends over 15 amino acids. V was clipped by 4 bases and J by 4 bases, with 16 bases between them. Germline CDR1 reads SEHNR; CDR2 reads FQNEAQ (reference sequence). The CDR3 spells CASSSAARATTEAFF. For the CDR3, the DNA is TGTGCCAGCAGCTCAGCGGCGAGGGCCACCACTGAAGCTTTCTTT. The full variable domain, with the rest looked up from reference TRBV7-9 and TRBJ1-1, is DTGVSQNPRHKITKRGQNVTFRCDPISEHNRLYWYRQTLGQGPEFLTYFQNEAQLEKSRLLSDRFSAERPKGSFSTLEIQRTEQGDSAMYLCASSSAARATTEAFFGQGTRLTVV.

This chain uses TRBV4-2 with TRBJ2-1; D is perhaps TRBD2 (7 bases). The CDR3 is 16 residues long. Trimming stripped 3 bases from V and 5 bases from J, with 17 bases between. CDR1 is LGHNA and CDR2 is YNFKEQ in the germline V gene. The CDR3 DNA reads TGTGCCAGCAGCCAGGGAGGGGGGGGCCCCCACAATGAGCAGTTCTTC. It is translated as CASSQGGGGPHNEQFF.

V usage is TRBV27 and J usage is TRBJ1-1, with 7 bases fitting TRBD1. The CDR3 is 17 residues long. After removal of 7 bases from V and 3 bases from J, the junction contained 17 bases not matched to a gene. Germline V gene sequence: CDR1 MNHEY, CDR2 SMNVEV (reference sequence). CDR3 nucleotide sequence: TGTGCCAGCACCTTAAGGGGGCGGGGGGTTTGGGACACTGAAGCTTTCTTT. As protein: CASTLRGRGVWDTEAFF.

The chain uses TRBV2 and TRBJ1-4, with 7 bases fitting TRBD1. The CDR3 spans 13 residues. The V and J ends lost 7 bases and 4 bases, in that order; junction bases with no gene match: 3. The germline V gene encodes CDR1 SNHLY and CDR2 FYNNEI. CDR3 loop: CASTTGVNEKLFF. CDR3 DNA sequence: TGTGCCAGCACCACAGGGGTTAATGAAAAACTGTTTTTT.

The V call is TRBV30, the J call TRBJ1-2; no clear D. This CDR3 is built from 12 residues. V lost 8 bases and J 4 bases, leaving 14 bases between the germline ends. In germline, CDR1 is GTSNPN, CDR2 SVGIG (reference sequence). The CDR3 spells CARSSVPYGYTF. DNA for the CDR3: TGTGCCCGGTCTTCGGTCCCCTATGGCTACACCTTC.

This chain's CDR3 is CASSARGTGTSNSPLHF. The CDR3 DNA reads TGTGCCAGCAGCGCACGAGGGACAGGGACTTCCAATTCACCCCTCCACTTT. The J gene is TRBJ1-6, the V gene TRBV9, with 9 bases that match TRBD1. J gave up 7 bases and V 3 bases, and 11 bases lay outside the gene matches. From germline, CDR1 is SGDLS and CDR2 YYNGEE. This CDR3 comprises 17 residues.

This chain uses TRBV19 with TRBJ2-7; maybe TRBD2 (6 bases). The CDR3 runs to 15 residues. Germline CDR1 reads LNHDA; CDR2 reads SQIVND (reference sequence). Trimming took off 1 base at V and 3 bases at J, with 13 bases between the two ends. DNA of the CDR3: TGTGCCAGTAGTATAGGGGACTCTAGACTCTACGAGCAGTACTTC. Encoded protein: CASSIGDSRLYEQYF. The variable domain in full, with the rest retrieved from reference TRBV19 and TRBJ2-7, is DGGITQSPKYLFRKEGQNVTLSCEQNLNHDAMYWYRQDPGQGLRLIYYSQIVNDFQKGDIAEGYSVSREKKESFPLTVTSAQKNPTAFYLCASSIGDSRLYEQYFGPGTRLTVT.

The chain is built from TRBV9 and TRBJ1-1; TRBD1 aligns across 8 bases. The CDR3 contains 14 residues. Germline V CDR1 and CDR2: SGDLS, YYNGEE. The junction had 5 bases not matched to a gene; V was cut back by 3 bases and J by 4 bases. CDR3 amino acids: CASSGRGLGTEAFF. The CDR3 DNA reads as TGTGCCAGCAGCGGCAGGGGGCTCGGCACTGAAGCTTTCTTT.

The sample holds one count of this clone. The rearrangement joins TRBV5-1 to TRBJ2-1; 7 bases are shared with TRBD2. V shed 2 bases and J 3 bases; nucleotides not matched to a gene: 2. The CDR3 length is 14 residues. In germline, CDR1 is SGHRS, CDR2 YFSETQ. The CDR3: CASSFGGGYNEQFF. DNA of the CDR3: TGCGCCAGCAGCTTTGGGGGGGGCTACAATGAGCAGTTCTTC.

The chain carries TRBV27 and TRBJ2-1, with 11 bases aligning to TRBD2. The ends lost 6 bases at V and 6 bases at J; junction bases unmatched: 10. Germline V gene sequence: CDR1 MNHEY, CDR2 SMNVEV (reference sequence). This CDR3 has 16 amino acids. The DNA of the CDR3 is TGTGCCAGCAGCTTGTTGACTAGCGGGACGGTCAATGAGCAGTTCTTC. As protein: CASSLLTSGTVNEQFF.